These 5 T cell receptor beta chains originate from one sample sequenced in a study of cytomegalovirus exposure and HLA in healthy donors. PCR employed 60 Vbeta and 13 Jbeta primers. TCRdb's table, derived via immunoSEQ multiplex PCR, lists solely in-frame clones and lacks some. There are about 130,000 clones in the sample; roughly 8.3% occur only once, and 4.5% to 5.5% lies in the top ten. The sequencing input was PBMCs. All receptors come from a man between 40 and 49 years old in good health and CMV-seronegative.

This clone was observed a few times. CDR3 bases: TGTGCCGCCCTGCGCAGGGTATACTACAATGAGCAGTTCTTC. Amino acids: CAALRRVYYNEQFF. V and J are TRBV9 and TRBJ2-1; D might be TRBD1 (5 bases). Deletions cut 10 bases from V and 3 bases from J, with 17 bases between. The CDR3 sequence is 14 residues long. Germline-derived CDR1 and CDR2 are SGDLS and YYNGEE.

The rearrangement uses TRBV14 and TRBJ1-1, with unresolved D. This CDR3 has 14 amino acids. Trimming left V 2 bases short and J 5 bases short, with 12 bases between. Germline CDR1 is SGHDN and CDR2 is FVKESK. CDR3 nucleotide sequence: TGTGCCAGCAGCCAATGGCCGGTCAGGACTGAAGCTTTCTTT. This encodes CASSQWPVRTEAFF. The whole variable domain, filled in from reference TRBV14 and TRBJ1-1, reads EAGVTQFPSHSVIEKGQTVTLRCDPISGHDNLYWYRRVMGKEIKFLLHFVKESKQDESGMPNNRFLAERTGGTYSTLKVQPAELEDSGVYFCASSQWPVRTEAFFGQGTRLTVV.

The genes are TRBV4-3 and TRBJ2-1; 8 bases align to TRBD2. CDR1 and CDR2 (germline): LGHNA, YSLEER. Trimming took 0 bases from V and 10 from J; bases not matched to a gene: 11. The CDR3 totals 16 residues. CDR3 sequence (DNA): TGCGCCAGCAGCCAAGATGGGTCCGGGGGGGCGGGGGAGCAGTTCTTC. It specifies CASSQDGSGGAGEQFF.

The chain recombines TRBV7-9 with TRBJ1-2; D call uncertain. The V and J ends lost 3 bases and 2 bases respectively, with 4 bases between them. Germline V CDR1 and CDR2: SEHNR, FQNEAQ (reference sequence). The CDR3 has 12 amino acids. CDR3 coding DNA: TGTGCCAGCAGCTTGGGCAACTATGGCTACACCTTC. Residues: CASSLGNYGYTF.

The chain is built from TRBV19 and TRBJ1-4; the D is unclear. CDR1 and CDR2 from the germline V gene are LNHDA and SQIVND (reference sequence). CDR3 length equals 14 residues. V lost 8 bases and J 2 bases, leaving 12 bases between the germline ends. DNA for the CDR3: TGTGCCAGTGGCAAACAAAACACTAATGAAAAACTGTTTTTT. This sequence encodes CASGKQNTNEKLFF. The whole variable domain, filled in from reference TRBV19 and TRBJ1-4, reads DGGITQSPKYLFRKEGQNVTLSCEQNLNHDAMYWYRQDPGQGLRLIYYSQIVNDFQKGDIAEGYSVSREKKESFPLTVTSAQKNPTAFYLCASGKQNTNEKLFFGSGTQLSVL.